Each of the 28 T cell receptor beta chains below was sequenced from the same sample in a study of T cell responses to AZD1222 COVID-19 vaccine. TCRdb's table, derived via immunoSEQ multiplex PCR, lists solely in-frame clones and lacks some. The sample holds approximately 140,000 clones, roughly 92% seen once. Sequenced here: peripheral blood, sampled 28 days after the second AZD1222 dose. Receptors originate from an adult who received the AZD1222 COVID-19 vaccine.

The gene calls are TRBV4-2 and TRBJ2-1; 7 nucleotides agree with TRBD2. CDR1 and CDR2 from the germline V gene are LGHNA and YNFKEQ. V lost 4 bases, J lost 7 bases, and 13 bases stayed unmatched. The CDR3 length is 16 residues. The CDR3, as DNA: TGTGCCAGCAGCCCAATAGCGGGCGGGGCAGGGAATGAGCAGTTCTTC. It specifies CASSPIAGGAGNEQFF.

As concerns this clone: The junction does not match germline at one end; this may be a read error. The V gene is TRBV18, the J gene TRBJ2-2; possible D gene TRBD1, 6 bases. The CDR3 totals 18 residues. The germline gives CDR1 KGHSH, CDR2 LQKENI. The CDR3 bases are TGTGCCAGCTCACCACAGGTGGTGGGGGCCACGAACTCCGGGGAGCTGTTTTTT. Translating it yields CASSPQVVGATNSGELFF.

This clone showed up just a few times. The V call is TRBV12-3 or TRBV12-4, the J call TRBJ1-5; possible D gene TRBD1, 6 bases. Deletions cut 5 bases from V and 4 bases from J, with 9 bases between. The CDR3 is made up of 13 amino acids. In DNA form, the CDR3 reads TGTGCCAGCAGTCCAGGACAGAATCAGCCCCAGCATTTT. Its protein product is CASSPGQNQPQHF.

The chain recombines TRBV19 with TRBJ1-2; perhaps TRBD1 as D (5 bases). The V end was cut by 3 bases, the J end by 8 bases, with 25 bases between. The CDR3 spans 17 residues. The germline CDR1 and CDR2 sequences are LNHDA and SQIVND (reference sequence). The CDR3 sequence is CASSILRQGGLFYGYTF. The CDR3 coding sequence is TGTGCCAGTAGTATTCTCCGGCAGGGAGGACTCTTCTACGGCTACACCTTC.

J is TRBJ1-2 and V is TRBV18, with 8 bases that match TRBD1. V gave up 5 bases and J gave up 4 bases; unmatched junction bases: 3. The CDR3 consists of 13 residues. CDR1 is KGHSH and CDR2 is LQKENI in the germline V gene. The CDR3 here is CASSSGQGYGYTF. DNA for the CDR3: TGTGCCAGCTCATCAGGACAGGGCTATGGCTACACCTTC.

The chain joins TRBV19 to TRBJ2-2; D gene unclear. The CDR3 covers 18 residues. The V end lost 4 bases, the J end lost 2 bases, and 20 bases lay between the germline ends. The germline gives CDR1 LNHDA, CDR2 SQIVND (reference sequence). CDR3 amino acids: CASSKILTRKDNTGELFF. DNA of the CDR3: TGTGCCAGTAGTAAGATCCTCACCAGGAAGGATAACACCGGGGAGCTGTTTTTT.

V usage is TRBV10-3 and J usage is TRBJ1-3; 9 bases fit TRBD1. The CDR3 is made up of 14 amino acids. Germline assignment: CDR1 ENHRY and CDR2 SYGVKD. The ends lost 10 bases at V and 4 bases at J; junction bases unmatched: 8. CDR3: CATYDRGRGNTIYF. The CDR3 bases are TGTGCCACTTACGACAGGGGGAGAGGAAACACCATATATTTT.

This chain joins TRBV18 and TRBJ1-4; D remains unclear. The ends were cut back, 8 bases at V and 6 bases at J, with 10 bases in the middle. Germline CDR1 and CDR2: KGHSH and LQKENI. There are 12 residues in the CDR3. CDR3 residues: CASRTEDEKLFF. In DNA form, the CDR3 reads TGTGCCAGCCGTACGGAGGATGAAAAACTGTTTTTT.

The V and J genes are TRBV4-2 and TRBJ1-2; 7 nucleotides align to TRBD1. The CDR3 has 16 amino acids. Per germline, CDR1 LGHNA and CDR2 YNFKEQ. The trim removed 0 bases at V and 4 bases at J, leaving 8 bases unmatched. Written as DNA, the CDR3 is TGTGCCAGCAGCCAAGACCCCGGGGCAGGGGGCTATGGCTACACCTTC. Encoded protein: CASSQDPGAGGYGYTF.

The chain carries TRBV3-1 (or the pseudogene TRBV3-2) and TRBJ2-1; the match to TRBD2 covers 7 bases. V lost 2 bases, J lost 4 bases, and 14 bases stayed unmatched. This CDR3 contains 18 residues. Per germline, CDR1 LGHDT and CDR2 YNNKEL (reference sequence). CDR3 protein: CASSQIGFGRPPYNEQFF. CDR3 nucleotide sequence: TGTGCCAGCAGCCAAATCGGTTTCGGGAGGCCCCCGTACAATGAGCAGTTCTTC.

The chain uses TRBV11-2 and TRBJ2-2, with TRBD1 as a possible D gene (5 bases). Germline CDR1 reads SGHAT; CDR2 reads FQNNGV. This CDR3 comprises 15 residues. Trimming cost V 5 bases and J 4 bases, with 14 bases left between them. This chain's CDR3 is CASSPSRTLTGELFF. The CDR3 region has the DNA TGTGCCAGCAGCCCTTCCCGGACACTCACCGGGGAGCTGTTTTTT.

V usage is TRBV7-9 and J usage is TRBJ2-7; tentatively, D is TRBD1 (5 bases). CDR1 and CDR2 from the germline V gene are SEHNR and FQNEAQ (reference sequence). This CDR3 spans 15 amino acids. Trimming removed 5 bases at V and 0 bases at J, with 14 bases between. CDR3 DNA sequence: TGTGCCAGCAGCCCATATCTTCAGGGCTCCTACGAGCAGTACTTC. It yields the protein CASSPYLQGSYEQYF.

This chain links TRBV5-6 with TRBJ2-7; 7 bases map to TRBD2. From germline, CDR1 is SGHDT and CDR2 YYEEEE. V lost 4 bases and J lost 3; bases outside the gene matches: 16. CDR3 length: 17 residues. CDR3 nucleotides: TGTGCCAGCAGCCCGGGCGGGGGTTGGGGCAGGAACTACGAGCAGTACGTC. Translating it yields CASSPGGGWGRNYEQYV.

The chain is built from TRBV10-1 and TRBJ1-5; D gene ambiguous. Deletions cut 4 bases from V and 0 bases from J, with 10 bases between. Germline CDR1 and CDR2: WNHNN and SYGVQD (reference sequence). The CDR3 length is 15 residues. The CDR3 protein is CASSVGHLSNQPQHF. DNA of the CDR3: TGCGCCAGCAGTGTAGGGCACCTTAGCAATCAGCCCCAGCATTTT.

The CDR3 loop reads CASKGAGPYTF. DNA of the CDR3: TGTGCCAGCAAGGGGGCAGGACCCTACACCTTC. J is TRBJ1-2 and V is TRBV27; TRBD1 matches at 7 bases. CDR1 is MNHEY and CDR2 is SMNVEV in the germline V gene (reference sequence). CDR3 length: 11 amino acids. The V and J ends lost 7 bases and 10 bases, in that order; junction bases with no gene match: 6.

This chain joins TRBV18 and TRBJ2-7; possible D gene TRBD1, 5 bases. Germline lookup yields CDR1 KGHSH and CDR2 LQKENI. The CDR3 runs to 14 residues. Trimming stripped 5 bases from V and 4 bases from J, with 15 bases between. CDR3 protein: CASSVDSAGYEQYV. Here the CDR3 DNA reads TGTGCCAGCTCAGTAGACAGTGCAGGTTACGAGCAGTACGTC.

The DNA for the CDR3 is TGTGCCAGCAGCTCGGAAGCTGGCGGGGAGCTGTTTTTT. This codes for CASSSEAGGELFF. The chain carries TRBV5-4 and TRBJ2-2; D remains unclear. CDR1 and CDR2 from the germline V gene are SGHNT and YYREEE (reference sequence). Deletions cut 3 bases from V and 7 bases from J, with 10 bases between. This CDR3 contains 13 residues. Variable domain in full (rest from reference TRBV5-4 and TRBJ2-2): ETGVTQSPTHLIKTRGQQVTLRCSSQSGHNTVSWYQQALGQGPQFIFQYYREEENGRGNFPPRFSGLQFPNYSSELNVNALELDDSALYLCASSSEAGGELFFGEGSRLTVL.

The gene calls are TRBV27 and TRBJ1-1; tentatively, D is TRBD1 (6 bases). Trimming cost V 5 bases and J 10 bases, with 17 bases left between them. This CDR3 has 13 amino acids. The V gene's germline CDR1 is MNHEY and CDR2 SMNVEV (reference sequence). The CDR3 DNA sequence: TGTGCCAGCAGTCCCACTGAGTGGGGGCGAGCTTTCTTT. It encodes CASSPTEWGRAFF.

Here the CDR3 DNA reads TGCGCCAGCACCCCCCAGGGCTTAAGTCAGCCCCAGCATTTT. It is translated as CASTPQGLSQPQHF. V usage is TRBV10-2 and J usage is TRBJ1-5; maybe TRBD1 (5 bases). This CDR3 comprises 14 residues. The V and J ends lost 7 bases and 6 bases respectively, with 16 bases between them. Germline V lookup: CDR1 WSHSY, CDR2 SAAADI.

The chain is built from TRBV7-2 and TRBJ1-1; D not resolved. Trimming took off 3 bases at V and 1 base at J, with 12 bases between the two ends. CDR1 SGHTA and CDR2 FQGNSA come from the germline V gene. The CDR3 sequence is 15 residues long. DNA of the CDR3: TGTGCCAGCAGCTTCCTACCCGAGCCGAACACTGAAGCTTTCTTT. This encodes CASSFLPEPNTEAFF. Filled out from reference TRBV7-2 and TRBJ1-1, the complete variable domain reads GAGVSQSPSNKVTEKGKDVELRCDPISGHTALYWYRQSLGQGLEFLIYFQGNSAPDKSGLPSDRFSAERTGGSVSTLTIQRTQQEDSAVYLCASSFLPEPNTEAFFGQGTRLTVV.

This rearrangement joins TRBV4-3 to TRBJ1-1; D gene uncertain. Germline CDR1 LGHNA, CDR2 YSLEER. The length of the CDR3 is 17 residues. The germline V and J ends were trimmed by 1 base and 5 bases, with 20 bases remaining between them. The CDR3 sequence is CASSQGHFRVGETEAFF. CDR3 DNA: TGCGCCAGCAGCCAAGGACATTTTCGGGTCGGGGAAACTGAAGCTTTCTTT.

The gene calls are TRBV19 and TRBJ1-6; D unclear. The CDR3 length is 15 residues. V dropped 5 bases and J dropped 6 bases, with 14 bases sitting between them. Germline V gene lookup returns CDR1 LNHDA and CDR2 SQIVND (reference sequence). The CDR3 is CASSGLGLSNSPLHF. CDR3 bases: TGTGCCAGTAGTGGCCTCGGACTCAGTAATTCACCCCTCCACTTT.

The rearrangement joins TRBV10-2 to TRBJ2-7; tentatively, D is TRBD2 (6 bases). Germline values: CDR1 WSHSY, CDR2 SAAADI. CDR3 length: 17 amino acids. V was clipped by 5 bases and J by 0 bases, with 20 bases between them. CDR3 sequence: CASSNGGRYLYSYEQYV. The DNA for the CDR3 is TGCGCCAGCAGTAATGGTGGGAGGTATCTGTACTCCTACGAGCAGTACGTC.

The chain couples TRBV28 to TRBJ1-1, with D uncertain. The germline V gene encodes CDR1 MDHEN and CDR2 SYDVKM. The CDR3 is 14 amino acids. Deletions cut 4 bases from V and 6 bases from J, with 15 bases between. The CDR3 loop reads CASSSPSGLSEAFF. In DNA, the CDR3 is TGTGCCAGCAGTTCCCCTTCCGGACTTTCTGAAGCTTTCTTT.

This chain uses TRBV24-1 with TRBJ1-1; a possible D gene is TRBD1 (5 bases). CDR1 and CDR2 from the germline V gene are KGHDR and SFDVKD. The CDR3 has 13 residues. Trimming removed 9 bases from V and 0 bases from J, with 10 bases in between. CDR3 coding DNA: TGTGCCACCCGGTGGGGCGTGAACACTGAAGCTTTCTTT. This sequence encodes CATRWGVNTEAFF.

The J gene is TRBJ2-1, the V gene TRBV30; 9 bases agree with TRBD2. This CDR3 spans 15 amino acids. V lost 8 bases to trimming and J lost 4 bases; unmatched junction nucleotides: 12. The germline V gene has CDR1 GTSNPN and CDR2 SVGIG (reference sequence). CDR3: CAVLNGLAGYNEQFF. DNA of the CDR3: TGTGCCGTCCTAAACGGGCTAGCGGGGTACAATGAGCAGTTCTTC.

This clone was recorded once. J is TRBJ1-3 and V is TRBV11-3, with D tentatively TRBD1 (5 bases). CDR1 and CDR2 (germline): SGHNT, YENEEA. This CDR3 is 13 amino acids long. With 5 bases removed from V and 1 base from J, the gap between germline ends came to 6 bases. This chain's CDR3 is CASSRGSGNTIYF. CDR3 in DNA: TGTGCCAGCAGCCGGGGGTCTGGAAACACCATATATTTT.

J is TRBJ1-1 and V is TRBV27; D perhaps matches TRBD1 (6 bases). This CDR3 region has 14 residues. Germline assignment: CDR1 MNHEY and CDR2 SMNVEV (reference sequence). Trimming cost V 10 bases and J 4 bases, with 19 bases left between them. CDR3 coding DNA: TGTGCCACCAATGCGTTAGGGGGTACCACTGAAGCTTTCTTT. Translation: CATNALGGTTEAFF.